This T cell receptor beta chain was recorded in a study of cytomegalovirus exposure and HLA in healthy donors. In the PCR, 60 Vbeta and 13 Jbeta primers were used. This table comes from immunoSEQ multiplex PCR, and its TCRdb copy is limited to in-frame clones, with some not included. This sample carries about 160,000 clones, approximately 80% of them seen once, and the ten largest clones take roughly 2.1%. Sequencing was done on a sample of PBMCs. The clonotype originates from a man aged 45-65 years in good health and CMV-seropositive.

Written as DNA, the CDR3 is TGTGCCTCGATCGAGCGGGGGCCCTCCTACGAGCAGTACTTC. Its translation is CASIERGPSYEQYF. This chain links TRBV6-1 with TRBJ2-5; 8 bases line up with TRBD2. The DNA end is more similar to TRBJ2-7, so the J call may be wrong. The CDR3 extends over 14 amino acids. From germline, CDR1 is MNHNS and CDR2 SASEGT.